A single sample gave rise to the 30 T cell receptor beta chains below, sequenced in a study of shared clonotypes between healthy human individuals. CD45RO-negative, CCR7-positively selected cells formed the naive CD8 fraction, excluding terminally differentiated effector memory CD45RA+ cells. The assay was immunoSEQ multiplex PCR, and TCRdb's table has in-frame clones only and misses some. The table has about 1,900,000 clones, 85% to 95% seen once. The specimen was naive CD8+ T cells sorted from blood. The origin of the receptors is a man younger than 35 in good health.

The chain joins TRBV7-2 to TRBJ2-5, with 7 positions matching TRBD2. The V gene end was trimmed by 1 base and the J gene end by 5 bases; junction bases not matched to a gene: 4. This CDR3 spans 14 amino acids. Germline V gene lookup returns CDR1 SGHTA and CDR2 FQGNSA. In DNA form, the CDR3 reads TGTGCCAGCAGCTTAGGGACTAGTGAGGAGACCCAGTACTTC. Translation gives CASSLGTSEETQYF.

The chain is built from TRBV10-1 and TRBJ2-7, with 9 nucleotides matching TRBD2. The length of the CDR3 is 14 residues. Germline V lookup: CDR1 WNHNN, CDR2 SYGVQD (reference sequence). V lost 6 bases to trimming and J lost 2 bases; unmatched junction nucleotides: 5. This CDR3 reads CASSEAGGTYEQYF. The CDR3 DNA sequence: TGCGCCAGCAGCGAAGCGGGGGGTACCTACGAGCAGTACTTC.

This chain connects TRBV6-5 to TRBJ2-2; D gene uncertain. CDR1 is MNHEY and CDR2 is SVGAGI in the germline V gene. Trimming stripped 0 bases from V and 3 bases from J, with 8 bases between. The length of the CDR3 is 15 residues. CDR3 protein: CASSYSIPYTGELFF. The DNA of the CDR3 is TGTGCCAGCAGTTACTCGATCCCGTACACCGGGGAGCTGTTTTTT.

The chain is built from TRBV27 and TRBJ2-5; D gene ambiguous. V lost 2 bases, J lost 2 bases, and 12 bases lay in between. The CDR3 has 15 residues. The germline gives CDR1 MNHEY, CDR2 SMNVEV (reference sequence). The CDR3 sequence: CASSLLGPGQETQYF. The CDR3 coding sequence is TGTGCCAGCAGTTTACTGGGCCCTGGGCAAGAGACCCAGTACTTC.

V gene TRBV7-9 combines with J gene TRBJ1-1; D not resolved. Looked up from germline, CDR1 is SEHNR and CDR2 is FQNEAQ (reference sequence). The CDR3 spans 13 residues. Deletions cut 6 bases from V and 6 bases from J, with 14 bases between. DNA for the CDR3: TGTGCCAGCAGTCATGGACCGCGACCTGAAGCTTTCTTT. Its translation: CASSHGPRPEAFF.

The chain has TRBV27 and TRBJ1-2; the D gene is possibly TRBD1 (5 bases). The germline CDR1 and CDR2 sequences are MNHEY and SMNVEV (reference sequence). This CDR3 spans 16 amino acids. Trimming took 0 bases from V and 5 from J, leaving 16 bases between them. CDR3 amino acids: CASSLSWGEGNYGYTF. CDR3 nucleotide sequence: TGTGCCAGCAGTTTATCTTGGGGGGAGGGGAATTATGGCTACACCTTC.

This sequence joins TRBV11-2 and TRBJ2-2; D is ambiguous. The germline gives CDR1 SGHAT, CDR2 FQNNGV. The CDR3 consists of 12 residues. Trimming removed 4 bases from V and 6 bases from J, with 6 bases in between. CDR3 DNA: TGTGCCAGCAGCTCACGGGCCGGGGAGCTGTTTTTT. Translation gives CASSSRAGELFF.

The chain uses TRBV7-9 and TRBJ2-7; TRBD2 is a possible D gene (6 bases). V shed 5 bases and J shed 2 bases, with 16 bases lying between them. CDR1 and CDR2 (germline): SEHNR, FQNEAQ (reference sequence). The CDR3 is 15 residues long. CDR3: CASSRDVGGTYEQYF. The CDR3 DNA follows: TGTGCCAGCAGCCGGGACGTCGGAGGGACCTACGAGCAGTACTTC.

This chain joins TRBV19 and TRBJ2-7, with unresolved D. The CDR3 consists of 14 residues. The V end lost 5 bases, the J end lost 2 bases, and 13 bases lay between the germline ends. Germline CDR1 reads LNHDA; CDR2 reads SQIVND (reference sequence). CDR3 DNA: TGTGCCAGTAGTTTCGACCATTTCGCCTACGAGCAGTACTTC. Translation: CASSFDHFAYEQYF. The variable domain in full, completed from reference TRBV19 and TRBJ2-7, reads DGGITQSPKYLFRKEGQNVTLSCEQNLNHDAMYWYRQDPGQGLRLIYYSQIVNDFQKGDIAEGYSVSREKKESFPLTVTSAQKNPTAFYLCASSFDHFAYEQYFGPGTRLTVT.

The CDR3 sequence is CASSDTIYGDRGSEQYF. CDR3 DNA: TGTGCCAGCAGTGATACGATTTACGGGGACAGGGGATCCGAGCAGTACTTC. The chain is built from TRBV2 and TRBJ2-7, with 10 bases matching TRBD1. The CDR3 consists of 17 residues. Per germline, CDR1 SNHLY and CDR2 FYNNEI. The junction had 14 bases not matched to a gene; V was cut back by 3 bases and J by 6 bases. The complete variable domain, with remaining parts taken from reference TRBV2 and TRBJ2-7, reads EPEVTQTPSHQVTQMGQEVILRCVPISNHLYFYWYRQILGQKVEFLVSFYNNEISEKSEIFDDQFSVERPDGSNFTLKIRSTKLEDSAMYFCASSDTIYGDRGSEQYFGPGTRLTVT.

As for this clone: The sample holds other DNA sequences that translate to the same CDR3. J is TRBJ2-7 and V is TRBV4-1; D gene unclear. The germline V and J ends were trimmed by 4 bases and 1 base, with 8 bases remaining between them. Per the germline V gene, CDR1 is MGHRA and CDR2 is YSYEKL. This CDR3 comprises 13 residues. The CDR3 sequence is CASSLRQSYEQYF. CDR3 in DNA: TGCGCCAGCAGCCTTAGGCAGTCCTACGAGCAGTACTTC.

This chain connects TRBV9 to TRBJ1-5, with 8 bases that match TRBD1. The CDR3 sequence is 14 residues long. After removal of 3 bases from V and 6 bases from J, the junction contained 5 bases not matched to a gene. Germline loops: CDR1 SGDLS, CDR2 YYNGEE. The CDR3 coding sequence is TGTGCCAGCAGCGCAGGGGGCGCGGGTCAGCCCCAGCATTTT. It is translated as CASSAGGAGQPQHF.

This chain links TRBV5-1 with TRBJ1-3, with 8 bases that match TRBD1. CDR1 is SGHRS and CDR2 is YFSETQ in the germline V gene. The V gene end was trimmed by 4 bases and the J gene end by 0 bases; junction bases not matched to a gene: 6. The CDR3 extends over 16 amino acids. CDR3 nucleotides: TGCGCCAGCAGCAGATCCGGGACAGGCTCTGGAAACACCATATATTTT. Translating it yields CASSRSGTGSGNTIYF.

CDR3 DNA: TGTGCCAGCAGCTCGAGCTTTGGGAACACCGGGGAGCTGTTTTTT. This encodes CASSSSFGNTGELFF. The gene calls are TRBV7-6 and TRBJ2-2; D call uncertain. The V gene lost 4 bases and the J gene lost 1 base, with 10 bases spanning the gap. CDR1 SGHVS and CDR2 FNYEAQ come from the germline V gene. The CDR3 is made up of 15 amino acids.

This chain uses TRBV4-3 with TRBJ2-3, with TRBD2 as a possible D gene (6 bases). Trimming stripped 0 bases from V and 0 bases from J, with 22 bases between. The CDR3 loop spans 20 amino acids. Germline V gives CDR1 LGHNA, CDR2 YSLEER. CDR3 in amino acids: CASSQEGGGTGLISTDTQYF. CDR3 in DNA: TGCGCCAGCAGCCAAGAGGGCGGCGGAACGGGACTGATTAGCACAGATACGCAGTATTTT.

Note on this clone: Other DNA sequences in the sample encode the same CDR3. The V call is TRBV27, the J call TRBJ2-7; 8 bases map to TRBD1. V shed 6 bases and J 4 bases; nucleotides not matched to a gene: 8. The CDR3 covers 14 residues. Germline CDR1 MNHEY, CDR2 SMNVEV (reference sequence). CDR3 bases: TGTGCCAGCAGCCCCGGGCAGGGGGCTTACGAGCAGTACTTC. This gives the protein CASSPGQGAYEQYF.

This clone came up once. V gene TRBV29-1 combines with J gene TRBJ2-5; D assignment may be TRBD1 or TRBD2 (5 bases each). The V end was cut by 6 bases, the J end by 4 bases, with 15 bases between. The CDR3 spans 13 residues. From germline, CDR1 is SQVTM and CDR2 ANQGSEA. CDR3 amino acids: CSVWWGMGETQYF. In DNA form, the CDR3 reads TGCAGCGTCTGGTGGGGGATGGGAGAGACCCAGTACTTC.

This clone has just one count. The V gene is TRBV27, the J gene TRBJ1-2; TRBD1 is a possible D gene (5 bases). The CDR3 sequence is 15 residues long. Germline V gene data show CDR1 as MNHEY and CDR2 as SMNVEV (reference sequence). V dropped 6 bases and J dropped 4 bases, with 18 bases sitting between them. In DNA form, the CDR3 reads TGTGCCAGCAGACCCCTTCGGGGGGTCCCCTATGGCTACACCTTC. Its protein product is CASRPLRGVPYGYTF.

CDR3 in amino acids: CASSPWTGARNEQFF. The CDR3 DNA reads as TGTGCCAGCAGCCCTTGGACAGGGGCAAGGAATGAGCAGTTCTTC. V usage is TRBV11-3 and J usage is TRBJ2-1, with TRBD1 identical over 9 bases. Germline lookup yields CDR1 SGHNT and CDR2 YENEEA. V shed 5 bases, J shed 7 bases, and the junction held 9 bases outside the gene matches. The CDR3 length is 15 residues.

This clone was seen a few times. The rearrangement links TRBV13 to TRBJ1-6; D may be TRBD1 (5 bases). V gave up 3 bases and J gave up 10 bases, with 7 bases separating them. The CDR3 is 12 residues long. Germline CDR1 PRHDT, CDR2 FYEKMQ (reference sequence). DNA for the CDR3: TGTGCCAGCAGCTTCGACAGCTCACCCCTCCACTTT. Translating gives CASSFDSSPLHF.

With respect to this clone: Different DNA sequences within this sample yield the same CDR3. This chain links TRBV6-5 with TRBJ2-7, with D perhaps TRBD1 (5 bases). Trimming left V 6 bases short and J 4 bases short, with 7 bases between. This CDR3 spans 11 amino acids. Germline V gene sequence: CDR1 MNHEY, CDR2 SVGAGI. CDR3 protein: CASSDSYEQYF. CDR3 nucleotide sequence: TGTGCCAGCAGCGACAGTTACGAGCAGTACTTC.

V and J are TRBV5-6 and TRBJ2-5, with a tentative D call TRBD1 (5 bases). The CDR3 has 14 residues. Germline V gene lookup returns CDR1 SGHDT and CDR2 YYEEEE. The V end lost 1 base, the J end lost 5 bases, and 12 bases lay between the germline ends. In DNA form, the CDR3 reads TGTGCCAGCAGCTTGTGGCAGGGATGGGAGACCCAGTACTTC. Encoded protein: CASSLWQGWETQYF.

V gene TRBV7-6 combines with J gene TRBJ1-3; the D is unclear. This CDR3 comprises 14 residues. The V and J ends lost 1 base and 4 bases respectively, with 8 bases between them. Germline CDR1 and CDR2: SGHVS and FNYEAQ. The CDR3 bases are TGTGCCAGCAGCTTAGTGGGCCGAGGAAACACCATATATTTT. It yields the protein CASSLVGRGNTIYF.

CDR3 amino acids: CASSLAKQGWNEKLFF. The CDR3 region has the DNA TGTGCCAGCAGCTTAGCCAAACAGGGTTGGAATGAAAAACTGTTTTTT. The chain combines TRBV7-9 with TRBJ1-4; TRBD1 is a possible D gene (6 bases). This CDR3 spans 16 amino acids. Germline V gene lookup returns CDR1 SEHNR and CDR2 FQNEAQ (reference sequence). Deletions cut 0 bases from V and 5 bases from J, with 13 bases between.

This chain joins TRBV7-2 and TRBJ2-7; D gene uncertain. V was trimmed by 5 bases and J by 4 bases, leaving 9 bases between them. Germline CDR1 SGHTA, CDR2 FQGNSA. The CDR3 is made up of 12 amino acids. CDR3 nucleotide sequence: TGTGCCAGCAGCCAGCGTTCTTACGAGCAGTACTTC. Protein sequence: CASSQRSYEQYF.

This rearrangement joins TRBV13 to TRBJ1-1; unclear D gene. Per the germline V gene, CDR1 is PRHDT and CDR2 is FYEKMQ (reference sequence). Trimming removed 5 bases from V and 0 bases from J, with 13 bases in between. This CDR3 is 15 amino acids long. The CDR3 region has the DNA TGTGCCAGCAGCCTCTTTGGCAGCATGAACACTGAAGCTTTCTTT. Translating gives CASSLFGSMNTEAFF.

As to this clone: Other DNA sequences of this sample code for an identical CDR3. The chain couples TRBV5-6 to TRBJ2-7; tentative D call: TRBD1 (6 bases). The V gene's germline CDR1 is SGHDT and CDR2 YYEEEE. This CDR3 region has 13 residues. Trimming took off 2 bases at V and 3 bases at J, with 9 bases between the two ends. CDR3: CASSFGQIYEQYF. The DNA of the CDR3 is TGTGCCAGCAGCTTTGGACAGATCTACGAGCAGTACTTC.

The chain combines TRBV5-1 with TRBJ1-1; D not resolved. CDR3 length: 14 residues. Germline V lookup: CDR1 SGHRS, CDR2 YFSETQ. Trimming shortened V by 6 bases and J by 0 bases, and 12 bases separated the two germline ends. The CDR3 region is CASNILVMNTEAFF. The CDR3 nucleotides are TGCGCCAGCAACATACTCGTCATGAACACTGAAGCTTTCTTT.

The chain is built from TRBV5-1 and TRBJ2-7, with D perhaps being TRBD1 or TRBD2 (5 bases each). This CDR3 comprises 13 residues. Germline V gene lookup returns CDR1 SGHRS and CDR2 YFSETQ. The V end was cut by 3 bases, the J end by 0 bases, with 7 bases between. This CDR3 is CASSWDLSYEQYF. CDR3 DNA: TGCGCCAGCAGCTGGGACCTCTCCTACGAGCAGTACTTC.

This clone has just one count. This rearrangement joins TRBV5-7 to TRBJ2-7; 7 bases map to TRBD1. TRBV5-7 is an ORF for which the function is uncertain. V trimming: 4 bases; J trimming: 3 bases; junction bases outside the gene matches: 13. CDR3 size: 16 residues. The CDR3 coding sequence is TGTGCCAGCAGCAATAAATACGGGACAGAGAACTACGAGCAGTACTTC. It encodes CASSNKYGTENYEQYF.